This TCR beta chain was recorded in a study of T cell responses to AZD1222 COVID-19 vaccine. This CDR3 spans 13 amino acids. Germline V gene lookup returns CDR1 SGHAT and CDR2 FQNNGV. V gave up 4 bases and J gave up 5 bases, with 12 bases separating them. TCRdb's table, derived via immunoSEQ multiplex PCR, lists solely in-frame clones and lacks some. Among some 150,000 clones listed, about 90% were seen once. Sequencing used peripheral blood, obtained on day 0 of AZD1222 vaccination. The chain joins TRBV11-2 to TRBJ2-7, with D unclear. This receptor was obtained from an adult in good health. The DNA of the CDR3 is TGTGCCAGCAGCTCGTGGACGGTTGACGAGCAGTACTTC. Protein: CASSSWTVDEQYF.